This T cell receptor (beta chain) was retrieved from a study of OX40 agonist ivuxolimab in advanced cancers. Background on the study: One hepatocellular carcinoma and two cutaneous melanoma patients partially responded. Study results and caveats: Some of the lowest clonal expansion was seen in partial responders at 0.1-3.0 mg/kg. It was also the case that some nonresponders had low normalized T-cell clonal expansion.

TCRdb keeps only in-frame clones here, not all; method: immunoSEQ multiplex PCR. The table includes 45,000 to 75,000 clones, 82% detected once. Germline V gene data show CDR1 as LNHDA and CDR2 as SQIVND (reference sequence). This CDR3 comprises 11 residues. The V and J ends lost 6 bases and 8 bases respectively, with 10 bases between them. This clone is labeled medium-sized (0.01 to 0.1%). Its cognate antigen is unknown. The timepoints at which blood was sampled were baseline, cycle 4 day 1, and cycle 7 day 1. The V gene is TRBV19, the J gene TRBJ1-2; D unresolved. The sample in question was CD4+ or CD8+ T cells sorted from blood, obtained in a trial of the OX40 agonist ivuxolimab. This TCR derives from an adult with an advanced solid tumor such as melanoma, head and neck, liver or kidney cancer. The CDR3 is CASSGGRGYTF. The CDR3 DNA reads TGTGCCAGTAGCGGAGGGCGAGGCTACACCTTC.